This T cell receptor (beta chain) was identified during a study of blood T cell repertoires in COVID-19. Turning to the study itself: Samples taken during acute and convalescent COVID-19 were collected in the United States, Italy and Spain. Sample material is recorded as cDNA or gDNA derived from T cells, B-cell-depleted T cells, or PBMCs.

Authors' analysis steps: The assay estimated nucleated cells by amplifying reference gene primers. The protocol was immunoSEQ multiplex PCR, while the TCRdb copy is restricted to in-frame clones and leaves out a portion. Clonal size and the V and J genes are those of that table, whereas D and trimming came from the DNA. The table includes fewer than 45,000 clones, approximately 84% detected once. This CDR3 contains 15 residues. Trimming took 6 bases from V and 2 from J; bases not matched to a gene: 5. Looked up from germline, CDR1 is MNHEY and CDR2 is SVGAGI. V usage is TRBV6-5 and J usage is TRBJ1-5; 9 bases are a match to TRBD1. Specimen: peripheral blood. This receptor was taken from a human donor in a cohort sampled during active COVID-19. CDR3 region: CASRGTGQGNQPQHF. As DNA, the CDR3 is TGTGCCAGCAGGGGGACAGGGCAAGGCAATCAGCCCCAGCATTTT.